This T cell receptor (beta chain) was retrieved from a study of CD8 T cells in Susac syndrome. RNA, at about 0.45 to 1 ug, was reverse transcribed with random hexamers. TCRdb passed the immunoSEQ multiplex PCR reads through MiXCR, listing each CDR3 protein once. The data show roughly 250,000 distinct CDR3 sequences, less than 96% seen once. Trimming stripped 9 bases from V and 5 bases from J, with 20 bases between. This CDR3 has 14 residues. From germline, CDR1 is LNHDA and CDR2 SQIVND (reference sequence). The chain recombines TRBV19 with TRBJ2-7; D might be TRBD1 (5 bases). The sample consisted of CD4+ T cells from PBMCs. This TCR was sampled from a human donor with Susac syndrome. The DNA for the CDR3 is TGTGCCAGCCTTGGGTCAGGGCCCCGGGACGAGCAGTACTTC. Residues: CASLGSGPRDEQYF.